The 30 T cell receptor beta chains presented below share a single source sample, sequenced in a study of T-cell memory formation after mild COVID-19. One entry per CDR3 protein results from TCRdb running MiXCR on the 5' RACE reads. The sample holds almost 550,000 distinct CDR3 sequences, roughly 22% seen once. Source material: PBMCs or a T cell subset sorted from them (not recorded which). The receptors stem from an adult woman who had mild COVID-19 (a few samples of this study predate the infection). Cell type and time point are not known.

The genes are TRBV25-1 and TRBJ1-1, with D possibly TRBD1 on 5 matching bases. Germline V gene sequence: CDR1 MGHDK, CDR2 SYGVNS. V lost 1 base to trimming and J lost 1 base, with 25 bases between them. The CDR3 sequence is 20 residues long. This CDR3 reads CASSESSARGRLYPNTEAFF. DNA of the CDR3: TGTGCCAGCAGTGAATCCTCGGCCCGGGGCAGGCTATACCCGAACACTGAAGCTTTCTTT.

The chain combines TRBV29-1 with TRBJ2-3, with D possibly being TRBD2 (5 bases). The ends were cut back, 7 bases at V and 3 bases at J, with 14 bases in the middle. This CDR3 comprises 13 residues. Germline V CDR1 and CDR2: SQVTM, ANQGSEA. The CDR3, as DNA: TGCAGCGCTGGAGGTCGGTTGACAGATACGCAGTATTTT. Translation: CSAGGRLTDTQYF.

This clonotype has only one observation. The genes are TRBV20-1 and TRBJ1-1, with D possibly TRBD1 on 5 matching bases. Trimming removed 4 bases at V and 1 base at J, with 10 bases between. Germline loops: CDR1 DFQATT, CDR2 SNEGSKA (reference sequence). The CDR3 runs to 13 residues. The CDR3 loop reads CSAIRDSNTEAFF. CDR3 in DNA: TGCAGTGCTATCAGGGATTCGAACACTGAAGCTTTCTTT.

This chain links TRBV27 with TRBJ2-1; D might be TRBD2 (6 bases). In germline, CDR1 is MNHEY, CDR2 SMNVEV (reference sequence). Trimming pared 4 bases from V and 7 bases from J, leaving 8 bases between. This CDR3 contains 12 residues. CDR3: CASSSGLNEQFF. Written as DNA, the CDR3 is TGTGCCAGCAGTTCCGGACTAAATGAGCAGTTCTTC.

This clonotype was seen a few times. The chain employs TRBV5-1 and TRBJ2-5; 7 bases line up with TRBD2. V was clipped by 4 bases and J by 0 bases; unmatched bases: 6. CDR3 length: 15 amino acids. The germline CDR1 and CDR2 sequences are SGHRS and YFSETQ. Written as DNA, the CDR3 is TGCGCCAGCAGCGAGGGAGCGGGGTACCAAGAGACCCAGTACTTC. It encodes CASSEGAGYQETQYF.

This clonotype was seen only a few times. The chain combines TRBV7-9 with TRBJ1-1; no reliable D call. Germline-derived CDR1 and CDR2 are SEHNR and FQNEAQ (reference sequence). The CDR3 runs to 12 residues. The V and J ends lost 1 base and 11 bases respectively, with 11 bases between them. CDR3 DNA sequence: TGTGCCAGCAGCTTAGGATTAGCGTCGGCTTTCTTT. Translation: CASSLGLASAFF.

The rearrangement uses TRBV7-9 and TRBJ2-5; 8 bases agree with TRBD2. This CDR3 contains 16 residues. Per germline, CDR1 SEHNR and CDR2 FQNEAQ (reference sequence). Unmatched junction bases numbered 10, after V lost 2 bases and J lost 5 bases. The CDR3 is CASSLRLRLANETQYF. In DNA form, the CDR3 reads TGTGCCAGCAGCTTAAGGCTCCGACTAGCGAACGAGACCCAGTACTTC. Full variable domain (remainder filled in from reference TRBV7-9 and TRBJ2-5): DTGVSQNPRHKITKRGQNVTFRCDPISEHNRLYWYRQTLGQGPEFLTYFQNEAQLEKSRLLSDRFSAERPKGSFSTLEIQRTEQGDSAMYLCASSLRLRLANETQYFGPGTRLLVL.

J is TRBJ1-6 and V is TRBV11-1, with 10 nucleotides matching TRBD1. V was clipped by 5 bases and J by 10 bases; unmatched bases: 8. The germline V gene has CDR1 SGHAT and CDR2 FQDESV (reference sequence). The CDR3 consists of 15 residues. The CDR3 loop reads CASSPTGGARSPLHF. CDR3 DNA: TGTGCCAGCAGCCCGACAGGGGGCGCGCGGTCACCCCTCCACTTT.

CDR3 bases: TGTGCCAGCAGCCAAGCAGCTACAGGAATCTCTAACTATGGCTACACCTTC. The encoded protein is CASSQAATGISNYGYTF. The V call is TRBV3-1, the J call TRBJ1-2, with D possibly matching TRBD1 (5 bases). V shed 1 base and J shed 0 bases, with 15 bases lying between them. Germline loops: CDR1 LGHDT, CDR2 YNNKEL (reference sequence). The CDR3 is 17 amino acids.

This clonotype was counted between two and nine times. This chain joins TRBV5-5 and TRBJ1-5; 9 bases are shared with TRBD1. The CDR3 loop spans 14 amino acids. The germline CDR1 and CDR2 sequences are SGHKS and YYEKEE (reference sequence). Trimming removed 4 bases from V and 4 bases from J; junction bases left unmatched: 3. CDR3 residues: CASSGGTGNQPQHF. CDR3 coding DNA: TGTGCCAGCAGCGGTGGGACAGGGAATCAGCCCCAGCATTTT.

The rearrangement links TRBV2 to TRBJ1-5; D remains unclear. The CDR3 is made up of 15 amino acids. Deletions cut 7 bases from V and 0 bases from J, with 13 bases between. CDR1 SNHLY and CDR2 FYNNEI come from the germline V gene. This CDR3 is CASKTSYYSNQPQHF. Written as DNA, the CDR3 is TGTGCCAGCAAAACCAGCTATTATAGCAATCAGCCCCAGCATTTT.

The rearrangement joins TRBV20-1 to TRBJ2-7, with 9 bases identical to TRBD2. Trimming at V came to 4 bases and at J to 2 bases, leaving 6 bases not matched to a gene. The germline V gene has CDR1 DFQATT and CDR2 SNEGSKA (reference sequence). The length of the CDR3 is 14 residues. This chain's CDR3 is CSATVAGATYEQYF. As DNA, the CDR3 is TGCAGTGCTACGGTAGCGGGGGCAACCTACGAGCAGTACTTC.

This chain connects TRBV28 to TRBJ2-1, with TRBD2 matching 8 bases. This CDR3 has 15 residues. The V gene end was trimmed by 2 bases and the J gene end by 2 bases; junction bases not matched to a gene: 2. Germline CDR1 reads MDHEN; CDR2 reads SYDVKM. The CDR3 loop is CASSLSGSPYNEQFF. As DNA, the CDR3 is TGTGCCAGCAGTTTAAGCGGGAGCCCCTACAATGAGCAGTTCTTC.

This clonotype was detected only a few times. V is TRBV2 and J is TRBJ1-2; D ambiguous. V was trimmed by 5 bases and J by 4 bases, leaving 20 bases between them. The CDR3 has 16 residues. Germline CDR1 SNHLY, CDR2 FYNNEI. The CDR3 sequence: CASSLAQHPSRYGYTF. The CDR3 DNA reads as TGTGCCAGCAGTCTAGCACAGCACCCCTCCCGCTATGGCTACACCTTC.

V and J are TRBV6-2 or TRBV6-3 and TRBJ2-1; 7 positions match TRBD1. Germline trimming cut 6 bases from V and 0 bases from J; bases unmatched to any gene: 5. CDR1 is MNHEY, CDR2 SVGEGT, per germline. The CDR3 extends over 15 amino acids. This chain's CDR3 is CASRGQRLSYNEQFF. Written as DNA, the CDR3 is TGTGCCAGCAGGGGACAGAGACTCTCCTACAATGAGCAGTTCTTC.

V is TRBV20-1 and J is TRBJ2-7; perhaps TRBD1 as D (5 bases). Between the trimmed V and J ends, which lost 2 bases and 4 bases, there was a span of 15 bases. CDR3 length: 14 amino acids. The germline V gene encodes CDR1 DFQATT and CDR2 SNEGSKA (reference sequence). The CDR3 nucleotides read TGCAGTGCTAGACCCACTTCCAGGGTATACGAGCAGTACTTC. This sequence encodes CSARPTSRVYEQYF.

The chain employs TRBV6-4 and TRBJ2-1; a weak D match, TRBD1 (5 bases). V was cut by 4 bases and J by 8 bases, with 12 bases left in between. The CDR3 sequence is 13 residues long. CDR1 is MRHNA and CDR2 is SNTAGT in the germline V gene. CDR3 nucleotide sequence: TGTGCCAGCAGTGCTTTCCAGGGTTATGAGCAGTTCTTC. Its translation: CASSAFQGYEQFF.

This chain links TRBV11-2 with TRBJ2-1, with TRBD1 identical over 7 bases. V trimming: 5 bases; J trimming: 8 bases; junction bases outside the gene matches: 12. Per germline, CDR1 SGHAT and CDR2 FQNNGV. The CDR3 extends over 15 amino acids. The CDR3 loop is CASSPIRTGLDEQFF. The DNA for the CDR3 is TGTGCCAGCAGCCCAATCAGGACAGGTCTCGATGAGCAGTTCTTC.

In this sample, this clonotype turned up a few times. J is TRBJ2-7 and V is TRBV10-3; the D gene is possibly TRBD2 (6 bases). The CDR3 covers 10 residues. The germline gives CDR1 ENHRY, CDR2 SYGVKD. Between the trimmed V and J ends, which lost 10 bases and 4 bases, there was a span of 8 bases. Here the CDR3 reads CATREYEQYF. DNA for the CDR3: TGTGCCACCCGGGAGTACGAGCAGTACTTC.

The chain joins TRBV9 to TRBJ1-2; no clear D. V was pared by 0 bases and J by 6 bases, with 12 bases between. Per the germline V gene, CDR1 is SGDLS and CDR2 is YYNGEE. The length of the CDR3 is 14 residues. The CDR3 sequence is CASSVDESGDGYTF. For the CDR3, the DNA is TGTGCCAGCAGCGTAGACGAATCCGGGGATGGCTACACCTTC.

J is TRBJ1-6 and V is TRBV4-1, with 8 positions matching TRBD1. CDR1 is MGHRA, CDR2 YSYEKL, per germline. The CDR3 is 15 residues long. J gave up 7 bases and V 3 bases, and 5 bases lay outside the gene matches. The CDR3 sequence: CASSHGQGQNSPLHF. The CDR3 DNA follows: TGCGCCAGCAGCCATGGACAGGGACAGAATTCACCCCTCCACTTT.

The chain recombines TRBV10-3 with TRBJ1-1, with D hard to call. The CDR3 sequence is 14 residues long. Germline V gene lookup returns CDR1 ENHRY and CDR2 SYGVKD. The germline V and J ends were trimmed by 2 bases and 1 base, with 8 bases remaining between them. The CDR3: CAISERPSNTEAFF. CDR3 in DNA: TGTGCCATCAGTGAGAGACCGTCGAACACTGAAGCTTTCTTT.

This CDR3 reads CASRPLAGLPADTQYF. Here the CDR3 DNA reads TGTGCCAGCAGACCCCTAGCGGGATTACCAGCAGATACGCAGTATTTT. The rearrangement uses TRBV27 and TRBJ2-3; 9 bases match TRBD2. Germline V gene sequence: CDR1 MNHEY, CDR2 SMNVEV (reference sequence). The CDR3 extends over 16 amino acids. V trimming: 6 bases; J trimming: 4 bases; junction bases outside the gene matches: 11.

This clonotype turned up a few times. The J gene is TRBJ2-6, the V gene TRBV12-3 or TRBV12-4, with D unclear. The CDR3 loop spans 17 amino acids. The V and J ends lost 1 base and 4 bases respectively, with 14 bases between them. This CDR3 is CASSLGTFFGGANVLTF. Written as DNA, the CDR3 is TGTGCCAGCAGTTTAGGGACGTTCTTCGGAGGGGCCAACGTCCTGACTTTC.

This clonotype occurred a few times. This chain links TRBV18 with TRBJ2-1; 7 nucleotides agree with TRBD2. There are 16 residues in the CDR3. Germline CDR1 reads KGHSH; CDR2 reads LQKENI. J lost 2 bases, V lost 2 bases, and 6 bases had no gene match. CDR3 in amino acids: CASSPRAGVAYNEQFF. DNA for the CDR3: TGTGCCAGCTCACCAAGGGCGGGAGTCGCCTACAATGAGCAGTTCTTC.

This clonotype has only a few counts. The genes are TRBV6-6 and TRBJ1-2; D may be TRBD1 (5 bases). V was pared by 5 bases and J by 4 bases, with 14 bases between. This CDR3 is built from 14 residues. CDR1 is MNHNY, CDR2 SVGAGI, per germline (reference sequence). The CDR3 DNA reads TGTGCCAGCAGTCCCTGGCGGGACGGCTATGGCTACACCTTC. Translation: CASSPWRDGYGYTF.

The chain joins TRBV29-1 to TRBJ2-7; D not certain. CDR3 size: 12 residues. Trimming removed 7 bases from V and 2 bases from J, with 12 bases in between. Germline V lookup: CDR1 SQVTM, CDR2 ANQGSEA. CDR3 nucleotide sequence: TGCAGCGCCGAAGGTGAAACCTACGAGCAGTACTTC. The encoded protein is CSAEGETYEQYF.

This sequence joins TRBV7-2 and TRBJ2-3; 7 positions agree with TRBD2. The length of the CDR3 is 18 residues. V trimming: 5 bases; J trimming: 2 bases; junction bases outside the gene matches: 16. CDR1 is SGHTA and CDR2 is FQGNSA in the germline V gene. The CDR3 is CASSPPPGEGDYTDTQYF. The DNA of the CDR3 is TGTGCCAGCAGCCCCCCGCCGGGGGAGGGCGACTACACAGATACGCAGTATTTT.

The chain employs TRBV10-3 and TRBJ2-1; TRBD1 might be the D (5 bases). The CDR3 consists of 14 residues. CDR1 and CDR2 from the germline V gene are ENHRY and SYGVKD. Trimming took off 0 bases at V and 9 bases at J, with 12 bases between the two ends. The CDR3 nucleotides are TGTGCCATCAGTGAGTCGCAGGGTCGGAGTGAGCAGTTCTTC. Protein: CAISESQGRSEQFF.

The chain joins TRBV20-1 to TRBJ1-5; the D gene is possibly TRBD1 (6 bases). The CDR3 consists of 15 residues. Per the germline V gene, CDR1 is DFQATT and CDR2 is SNEGSKA (reference sequence). V dropped 1 base and J dropped 5 bases, with 15 bases sitting between them. CDR3 DNA sequence: TGCAGTGCTAGAGGAGCGGGGGCAGGGGATCAGCCCCAGCATTTT. It is translated as CSARGAGAGDQPQHF.